The sample holds many counts of the clone carrying this TCR beta chain. The antigen is undetermined. This entry is derived from a study of neurological immune-mediated disorders. The cDNA was synthesized by means of template-switch 5'RACE, which was carried out with 10-nucleotide random UMIs. TCRdb recomputed calls from the 5' RACE reads with MiXCR, one row per CDR3 protein. The sample lists approximately 48,000 distinct CDR3 sequences, about a tenth seen once, with about 5.7% in the top ten. General observations from the study: Private repertoires in all groups were suggested, as expanded clones shared no CDR3 amino acid sequences across subjects.

The germline CDR1 and CDR2 sequences are SGHRS and YFSETQ. CDR3 length equals 15 residues. The V and J ends lost 7 bases and 1 base respectively, with 15 bases between them. Material for sequencing was PBMCs. This chain connects TRBV5-1 to TRBJ1-5; D might be TRBD1 (5 bases). The source of this sequence is a man aged 70 or older with HTLV-1-associated myelopathy (HAM/TSP). The CDR3 bases are TGCGCCAGCGGGCCCTTTGACAGCAGCAATCAGCCCCAGCATTTT. It codes for CASGPFDSSNQPQHF.